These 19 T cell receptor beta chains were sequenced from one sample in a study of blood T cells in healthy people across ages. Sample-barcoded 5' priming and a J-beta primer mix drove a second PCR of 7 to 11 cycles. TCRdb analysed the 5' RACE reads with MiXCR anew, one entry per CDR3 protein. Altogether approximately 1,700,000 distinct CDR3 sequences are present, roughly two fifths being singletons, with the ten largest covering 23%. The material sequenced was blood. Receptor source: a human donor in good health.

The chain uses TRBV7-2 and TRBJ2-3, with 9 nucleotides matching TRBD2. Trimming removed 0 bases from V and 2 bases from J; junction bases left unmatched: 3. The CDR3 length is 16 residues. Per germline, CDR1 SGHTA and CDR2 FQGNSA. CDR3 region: CASSLAGTSLTDTQYF. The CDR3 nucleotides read TGTGCCAGCAGCTTAGCGGGGACTAGCCTCACAGATACGCAGTATTTT.

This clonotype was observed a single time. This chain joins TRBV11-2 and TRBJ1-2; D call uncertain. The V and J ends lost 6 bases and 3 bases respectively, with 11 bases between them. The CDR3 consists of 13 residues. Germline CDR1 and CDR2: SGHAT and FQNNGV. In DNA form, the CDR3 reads TGTGCCAGCAGGTCCGGAGTGGACTATGGCTACACCTTC. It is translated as CASRSGVDYGYTF.

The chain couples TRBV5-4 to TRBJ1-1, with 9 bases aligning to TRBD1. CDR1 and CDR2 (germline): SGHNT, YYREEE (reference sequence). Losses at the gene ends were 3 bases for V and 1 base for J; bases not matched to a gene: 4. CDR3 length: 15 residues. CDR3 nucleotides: TGTGCCAGCAGCTCAGGACAGGGGAAGAACACTGAAGCTTTCTTT. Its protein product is CASSSGQGKNTEAFF.

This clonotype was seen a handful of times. CDR3: CASSLGATGLYEQYF. CDR3 nucleotides: TGTGCCAGCAGCCTTGGGGCGACGGGACTTTACGAGCAGTACTTC. The chain employs TRBV3-1 and TRBJ2-4; D perhaps matches TRBD2 (6 bases). The J call is doubtful: the DNA matches TRBJ2-7 better. The CDR3 spans 15 residues. Germline CDR1 and CDR2: LGHDT and YNNKEL (reference sequence).

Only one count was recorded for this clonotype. The CDR3 DNA follows: TGCAGTGCTAGAGTCGCTGGGGTAGACTATGGCTACACCTTC. Encoded protein: CSARVAGVDYGYTF. The chain carries TRBV20-1 and TRBJ1-2; D unresolved. Germline V gives CDR1 DFQATT, CDR2 SNEGSKA (reference sequence). The CDR3 totals 14 residues. V lost 1 base and J lost 3, with 12 bases in between.

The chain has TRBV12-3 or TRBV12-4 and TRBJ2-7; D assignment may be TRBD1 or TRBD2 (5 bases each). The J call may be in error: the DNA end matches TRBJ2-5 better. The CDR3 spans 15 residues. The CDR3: CASSDDGTPQETQYF. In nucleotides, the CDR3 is TGTGCCAGCAGCGACGACGGGACCCCGCAAGAGACCCAGTACTTC.

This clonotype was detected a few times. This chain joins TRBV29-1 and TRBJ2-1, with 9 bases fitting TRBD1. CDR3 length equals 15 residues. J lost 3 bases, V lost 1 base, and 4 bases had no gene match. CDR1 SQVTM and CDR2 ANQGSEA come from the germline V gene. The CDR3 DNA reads TGCAGCGTTGAAGGGGGGACAGGGATCTACAATGAGCAGTTCTTC. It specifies CSVEGGTGIYNEQFF.

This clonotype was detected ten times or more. CDR3 in DNA: TGCAGCGTTGAAGATCGGGGGACTAGCACAGATACGCAGTATTTT. It translates to CSVEDRGTSTDTQYF. The chain combines TRBV29-1 with TRBJ2-3; a possible D gene is TRBD2 (6 bases). The germline CDR1 and CDR2 sequences are SQVTM and ANQGSEA. Trimming took off 0 bases at V and 0 bases at J, with 10 bases between the two ends. This CDR3 comprises 15 residues.

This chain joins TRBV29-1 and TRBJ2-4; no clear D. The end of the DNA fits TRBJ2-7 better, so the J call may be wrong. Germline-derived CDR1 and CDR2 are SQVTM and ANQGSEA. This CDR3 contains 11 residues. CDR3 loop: CSAKVRIEQYF. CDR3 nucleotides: TGCAGCGCCAAAGTGCGTATCGAGCAGTACTTC.

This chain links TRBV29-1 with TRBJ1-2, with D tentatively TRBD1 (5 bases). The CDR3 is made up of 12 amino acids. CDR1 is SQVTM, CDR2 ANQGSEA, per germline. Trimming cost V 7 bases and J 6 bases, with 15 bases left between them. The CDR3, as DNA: TGCAGCGCAGAAAGGGGCTCTGATGGCTACACCTTC. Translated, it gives CSAERGSDGYTF.

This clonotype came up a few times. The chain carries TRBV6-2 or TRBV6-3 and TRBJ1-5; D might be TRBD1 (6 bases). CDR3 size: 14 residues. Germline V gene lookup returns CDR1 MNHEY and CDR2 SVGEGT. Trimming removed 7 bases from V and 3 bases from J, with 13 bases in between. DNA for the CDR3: TGTGCCAGCACCGATAGACAGGACAATCAGCCCCAGCATTTT. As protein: CASTDRQDNQPQHF.

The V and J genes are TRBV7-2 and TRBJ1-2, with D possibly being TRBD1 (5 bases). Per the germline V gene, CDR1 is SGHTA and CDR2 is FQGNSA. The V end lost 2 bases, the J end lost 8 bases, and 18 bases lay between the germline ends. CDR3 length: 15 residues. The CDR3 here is CASSLRIMWGRGYTF. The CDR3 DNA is TGTGCCAGCAGCTTAAGGATTATGTGGGGGAGAGGCTACACCTTC.

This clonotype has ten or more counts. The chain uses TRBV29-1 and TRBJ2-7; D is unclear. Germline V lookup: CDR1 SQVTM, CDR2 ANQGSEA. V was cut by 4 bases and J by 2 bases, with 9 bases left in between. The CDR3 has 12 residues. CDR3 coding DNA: TGCAGCGTTGGGGATTCGGCCTACGAGCAGTACTTC. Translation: CSVGDSAYEQYF.

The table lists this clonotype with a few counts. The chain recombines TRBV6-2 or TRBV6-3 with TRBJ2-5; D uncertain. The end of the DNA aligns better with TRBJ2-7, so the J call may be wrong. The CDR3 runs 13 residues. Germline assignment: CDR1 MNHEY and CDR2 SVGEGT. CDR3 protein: CASSRVSACEQYF. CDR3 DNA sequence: TGTGCCAGCAGTCGGGTCAGCGCTTGCGAGCAGTACTTC.

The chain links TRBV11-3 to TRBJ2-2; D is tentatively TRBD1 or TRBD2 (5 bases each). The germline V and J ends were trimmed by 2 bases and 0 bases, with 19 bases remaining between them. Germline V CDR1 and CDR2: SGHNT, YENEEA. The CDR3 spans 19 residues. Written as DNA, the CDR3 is TGTGCCAGCAGCTTAAAAGCCCGATTCGGGACGGCGAACACCGGGGAGCTGTTTTTT. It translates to CASSLKARFGTANTGELFF.

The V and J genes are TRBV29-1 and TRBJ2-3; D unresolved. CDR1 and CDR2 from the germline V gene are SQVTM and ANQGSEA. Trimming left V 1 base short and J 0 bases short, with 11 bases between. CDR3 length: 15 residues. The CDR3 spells CSVEAFTVSTDTQYF. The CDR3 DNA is TGCAGCGTTGAAGCATTCACCGTTAGCACAGATACGCAGTATTTT.

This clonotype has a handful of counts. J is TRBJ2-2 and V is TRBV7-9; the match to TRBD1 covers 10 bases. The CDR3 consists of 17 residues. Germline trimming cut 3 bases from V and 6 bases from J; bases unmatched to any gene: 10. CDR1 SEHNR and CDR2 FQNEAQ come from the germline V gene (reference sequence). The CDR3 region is CASSLVVGQGIAGELFF. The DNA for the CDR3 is TGTGCCAGCAGCTTGGTTGTGGGACAGGGGATTGCCGGGGAGCTGTTTTTT.

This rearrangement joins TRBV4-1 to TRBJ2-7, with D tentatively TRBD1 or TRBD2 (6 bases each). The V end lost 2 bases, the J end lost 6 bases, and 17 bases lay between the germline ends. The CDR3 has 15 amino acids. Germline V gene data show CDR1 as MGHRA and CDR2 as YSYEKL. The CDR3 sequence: CASSQLGGAPFEQYF. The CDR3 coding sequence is TGCGCCAGCAGCCAACTGGGGGGCGCTCCCTTCGAGCAGTACTTC.

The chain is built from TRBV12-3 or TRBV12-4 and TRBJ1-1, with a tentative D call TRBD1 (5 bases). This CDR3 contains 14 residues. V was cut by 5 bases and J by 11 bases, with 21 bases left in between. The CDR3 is CASSGGTATESAFF. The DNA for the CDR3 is TGTGCCAGCAGTGGCGGGACTGCCACTGAATCGGCTTTCTTT.